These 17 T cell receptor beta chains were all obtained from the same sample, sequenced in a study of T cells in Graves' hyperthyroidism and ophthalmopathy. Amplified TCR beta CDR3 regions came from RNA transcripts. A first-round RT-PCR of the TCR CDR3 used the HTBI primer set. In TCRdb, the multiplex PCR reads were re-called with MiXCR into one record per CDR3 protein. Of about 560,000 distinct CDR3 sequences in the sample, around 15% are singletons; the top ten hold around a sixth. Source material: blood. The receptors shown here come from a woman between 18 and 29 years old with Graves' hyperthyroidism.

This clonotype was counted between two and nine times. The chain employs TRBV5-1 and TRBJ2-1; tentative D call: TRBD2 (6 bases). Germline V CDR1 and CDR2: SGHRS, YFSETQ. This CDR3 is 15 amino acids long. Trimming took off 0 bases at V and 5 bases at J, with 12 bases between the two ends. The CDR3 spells CASSLALAPNNEQFF. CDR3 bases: TGCGCCAGCAGCTTGGCCCTAGCGCCTAACAATGAGCAGTTCTTC.

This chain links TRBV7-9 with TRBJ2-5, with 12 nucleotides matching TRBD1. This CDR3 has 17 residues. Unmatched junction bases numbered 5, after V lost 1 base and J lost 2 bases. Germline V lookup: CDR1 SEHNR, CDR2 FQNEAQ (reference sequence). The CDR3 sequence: CASSLGDRGLGQETQYF. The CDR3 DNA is TGTGCCAGCAGCTTAGGGGACAGGGGGCTGGGTCAAGAGACCCAGTACTTC.

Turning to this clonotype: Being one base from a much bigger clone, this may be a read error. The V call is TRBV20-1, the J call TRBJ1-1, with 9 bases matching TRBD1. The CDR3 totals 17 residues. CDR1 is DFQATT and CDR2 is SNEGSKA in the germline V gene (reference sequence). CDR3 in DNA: TGCAGTGCTAGAGATCATGGGACAGGGACCATGAACACTGAAGCTTCCTTT. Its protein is CSARDHGTGTMNTEASF.

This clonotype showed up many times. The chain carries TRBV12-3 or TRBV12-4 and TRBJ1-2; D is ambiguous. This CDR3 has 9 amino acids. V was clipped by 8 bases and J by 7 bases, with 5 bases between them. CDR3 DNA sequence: TGTGCCAGCGGATCTGGCTACACCTTC. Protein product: CASGSGYTF.

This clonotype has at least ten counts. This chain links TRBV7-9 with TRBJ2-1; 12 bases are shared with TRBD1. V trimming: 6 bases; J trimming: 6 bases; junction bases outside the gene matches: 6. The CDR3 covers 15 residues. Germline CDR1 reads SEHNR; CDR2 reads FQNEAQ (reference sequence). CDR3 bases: TGTGCCAGCAGGGATCCGGGACAGGGGGCCAATGAGCAGTTCTTC. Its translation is CASRDPGQGANEQFF. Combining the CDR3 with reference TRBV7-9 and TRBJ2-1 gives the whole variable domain DTGVSQNPRHKITKRGQNVTFRCDPISEHNRLYWYRQTLGQGPEFLTYFQNEAQLEKSRLLSDRFSAERPKGSFSTLEIQRTEQGDSAMYLCASRDPGQGANEQFFGPGTRLTVL.

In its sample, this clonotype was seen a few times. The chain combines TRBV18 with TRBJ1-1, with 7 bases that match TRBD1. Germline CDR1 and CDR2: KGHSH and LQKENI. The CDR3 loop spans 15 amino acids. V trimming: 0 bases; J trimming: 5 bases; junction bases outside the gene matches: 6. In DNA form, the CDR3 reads TGTGCCAGCTCACCACCGGTGAGGGGGCAAACTGAAGCTTTCTTT. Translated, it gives CASSPPVRGQTEAFF.

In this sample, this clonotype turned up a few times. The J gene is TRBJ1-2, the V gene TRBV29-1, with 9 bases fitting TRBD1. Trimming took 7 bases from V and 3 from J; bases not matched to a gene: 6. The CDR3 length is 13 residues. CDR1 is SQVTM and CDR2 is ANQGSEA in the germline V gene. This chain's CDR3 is CSAMTGGHYGYTF. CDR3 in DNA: TGCAGCGCCATGACAGGGGGGCACTATGGCTACACCTTC.

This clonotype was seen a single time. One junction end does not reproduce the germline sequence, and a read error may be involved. The CDR3 loop reads CPSSLGDRGVLNIQYF. The CDR3 DNA reads as TGTCCCAGCAGCTTAGGGGACAGGGGGGTATTAAACATTCAGTACTTC. The rearrangement links TRBV7-2 to TRBJ2-4; TRBD1 matches at 11 bases. Germline CDR1 is SGHTA and CDR2 is FQGNSA. This CDR3 contains 16 residues.

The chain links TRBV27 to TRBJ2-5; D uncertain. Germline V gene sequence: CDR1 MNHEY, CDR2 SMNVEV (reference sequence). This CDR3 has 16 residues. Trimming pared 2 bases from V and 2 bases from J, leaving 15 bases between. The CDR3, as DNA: TGTGCCAGCAGTTTAATCGGTTCAGCAGCTCAAGAGACCCAGTACTTC. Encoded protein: CASSLIGSAAQETQYF.

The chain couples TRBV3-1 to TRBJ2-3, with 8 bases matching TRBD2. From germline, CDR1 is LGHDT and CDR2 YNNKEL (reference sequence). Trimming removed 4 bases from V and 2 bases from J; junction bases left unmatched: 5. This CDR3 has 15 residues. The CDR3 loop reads CASSPRLAHTDTQYF. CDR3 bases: TGTGCCAGCAGCCCAAGACTAGCGCACACAGATACGCAGTATTTT.

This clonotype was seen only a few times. The CDR3 region is CASSLAGGRNYNEQFF. The CDR3 DNA follows: TGCGCCAGCAGCTTGGCGGGCGGGAGGAACTACAATGAGCAGTTCTTC. The chain is built from TRBV5-1 and TRBJ2-1; 8 nucleotides agree with TRBD2. Germline V lookup: CDR1 SGHRS, CDR2 YFSETQ. V gave up 0 bases and J gave up 3 bases; unmatched junction bases: 5. CDR3 length: 16 amino acids.

CDR3 nucleotides: TGTGCCAGCAGCCAAGATCAAGCGGAGACAGGGTACCCGTGGGACACCGGGGAGCTGTTTTTT. This translates into CASSQDQAETGYPWDTGELFF. The gene calls are TRBV14 and TRBJ2-2, with 7 bases identical to TRBD1. The V gene's germline CDR1 is SGHDN and CDR2 FVKESK. Unmatched junction bases numbered 19, after V lost 0 bases and J lost 3 bases. This CDR3 is built from 21 residues.

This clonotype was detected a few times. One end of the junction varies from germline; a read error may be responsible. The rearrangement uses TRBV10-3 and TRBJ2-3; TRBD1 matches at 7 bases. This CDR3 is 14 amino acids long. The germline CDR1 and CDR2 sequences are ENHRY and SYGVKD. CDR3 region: CASSKRQGADTQYF. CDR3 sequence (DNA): TGTGCCAGCAGTAAAAGACAGGGAGCAGATACGCAGTATTTT.

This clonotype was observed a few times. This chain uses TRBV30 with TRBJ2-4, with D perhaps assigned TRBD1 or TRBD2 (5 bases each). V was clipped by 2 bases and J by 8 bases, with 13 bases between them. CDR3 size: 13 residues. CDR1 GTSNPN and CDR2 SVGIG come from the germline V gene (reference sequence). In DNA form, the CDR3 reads TGTGCCTGGAGTCCCGAGGGGTGGCACATTCAGTACTTC. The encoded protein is CAWSPEGWHIQYF.

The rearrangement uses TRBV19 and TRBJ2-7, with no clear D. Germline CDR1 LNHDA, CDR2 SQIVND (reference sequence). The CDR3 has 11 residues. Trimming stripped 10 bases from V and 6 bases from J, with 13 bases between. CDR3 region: CATRRRTEQYF. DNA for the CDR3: TGTGCCACCAGAAGAAGAACCGAGCAGTACTTC.

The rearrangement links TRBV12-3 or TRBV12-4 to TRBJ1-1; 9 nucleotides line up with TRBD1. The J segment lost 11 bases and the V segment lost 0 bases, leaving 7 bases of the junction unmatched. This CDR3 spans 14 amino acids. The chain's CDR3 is CASSLAVGDRVAFF. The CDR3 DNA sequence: TGTGCCAGCAGTTTAGCGGTCGGGGACAGGGTGGCTTTCTTT.

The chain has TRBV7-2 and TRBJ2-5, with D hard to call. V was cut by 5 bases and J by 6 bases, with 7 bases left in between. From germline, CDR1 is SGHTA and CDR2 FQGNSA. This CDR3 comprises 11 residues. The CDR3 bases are TGTGCCAGCAGCCACGGGCAGACCCAGTACTTC. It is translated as CASSHGQTQYF.